Sequencing of this T cell receptor beta chain was carried out in a study of shared clonotypes between healthy human individuals. Study-level background: Each donor contributed plates that comprised three CD4 naive, three CD4 memory, two CD8 naive and one CD8 memory. Findings and limits, study-wide: Sequencing depth was expected to influence donor clonotype sharing. It was observed that 4% to 6% of naive CD4 clonotypes were shared across several donors. Generally, naive subsets came out with larger estimated richness than memory subsets.

Per germline, CDR1 SGHVS and CDR2 FNYEAQ. V was cut by 4 bases and J by 3 bases, with 13 bases left in between. This CDR3 has 14 residues. Clones were read by immunoSEQ multiplex PCR, and TCRdb kept only the in-frame ones, dropping some. The sample includes roughly 300,000 clones, over 70% of them seen just once. Details on this clone: Its antigen is as yet unknown.

V gene TRBV7-6 combines with J gene TRBJ2-7; possibly TRBD1 for D (5 bases). The source of this sequence is a man under 40 in good health. The sequenced material came from memory CD4+ T cells sorted from blood. Described subset: CD45RA-negative fraction. The CDR3 DNA sequence: TGTGCCAGCAGCTACGGTCCAGGGAACTACGAGCAGTACTTC. It specifies CASSYGPGNYEQYF.